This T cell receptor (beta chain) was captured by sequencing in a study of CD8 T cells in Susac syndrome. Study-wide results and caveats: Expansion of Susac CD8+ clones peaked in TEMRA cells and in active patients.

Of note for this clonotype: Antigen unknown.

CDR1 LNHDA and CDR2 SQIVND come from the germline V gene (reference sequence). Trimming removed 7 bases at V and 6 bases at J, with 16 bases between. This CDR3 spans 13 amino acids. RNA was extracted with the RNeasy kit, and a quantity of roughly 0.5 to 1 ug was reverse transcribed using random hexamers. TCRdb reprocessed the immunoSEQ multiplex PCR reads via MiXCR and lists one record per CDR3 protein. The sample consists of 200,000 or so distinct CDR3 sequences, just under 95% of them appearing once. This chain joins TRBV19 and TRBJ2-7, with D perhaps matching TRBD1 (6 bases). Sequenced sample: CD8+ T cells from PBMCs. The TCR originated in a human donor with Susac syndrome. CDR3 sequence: CASKEQGLSEQYF. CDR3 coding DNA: TGTGCCAGTAAGGAACAGGGTCTGAGCGAGCAGTACTTC.